The 27 T cell receptor beta chains presented below share a single source sample, sequenced in a study of blood T cells in healthy people across ages. Sample-barcoded 5' priming and a J-beta primer mix drove a second PCR of 7 to 11 cycles. TCRdb ran MiXCR on the 5' RACE reads and lists one entry per CDR3 protein. Seen here are around 1.1 million distinct CDR3 sequences, around two fifths observed once, and the top ten hold roughly 13%. Sequencing was carried out using blood. The receptors come from a man between 18 and 35 years old in good health.

This chain connects TRBV10-3 to TRBJ1-3, with D hard to call. Germline V gene lookup returns CDR1 ENHRY and CDR2 SYGVKD. Trimming stripped 0 bases from V and 2 bases from J, with 8 bases between. This CDR3 is 15 amino acids long. The CDR3 reads CAISESLTAGNTIYF. Here the CDR3 DNA reads TGTGCCATCAGTGAGTCTCTAACAGCTGGAAACACCATATATTTT.

In its sample, this clonotype was seen many times. The genes are TRBV20-1 and TRBJ2-5; D is possibly TRBD2 (5 bases). The ends were cut back, 2 bases at V and 4 bases at J, with 14 bases in the middle. The CDR3 contains 14 residues. Germline V CDR1 and CDR2: DFQATT, SNEGSKA (reference sequence). Here the CDR3 DNA reads TGCAGTGCTAGACCTACGAGGGTCCGAGAGACCCAGTACTTC. It yields the protein CSARPTRVRETQYF.

The chain joins TRBV6-5 to TRBJ2-1, with a weak D call TRBD1 (5 bases). The CDR3 extends over 16 amino acids. V lost 0 bases to trimming and J lost 13 bases, with 22 bases between them. The germline gives CDR1 MNHEY, CDR2 SVGAGI. Written as DNA, the CDR3 is TGTGCCAGCAGTTACTCGTACAGGTTGACTCAAGAGACCCAGTTCTTC. Its translation: CASSYSYRLTQETQFF.

This clonotype was seen only a few times. The J gene is TRBJ2-1, the V gene TRBV20-1; TRBD2 agrees at 8 bases. CDR1 and CDR2 (germline): DFQATT, SNEGSKA (reference sequence). Trimming removed 3 bases from V and 5 bases from J; junction bases left unmatched: 3. The CDR3 runs to 13 residues. This CDR3 reads CSASGGANNEQFF. The CDR3 DNA sequence: TGCAGTGCTAGCGGGGGGGCTAACAATGAGCAGTTCTTC.

The chain has TRBV3-1 and TRBJ2-1; D unclear. The DNA end is more similar to TRBJ2-7, so the J call may be wrong. Germline V CDR1 and CDR2: LGHDT, YNNKEL (reference sequence). This CDR3 comprises 15 residues. The CDR3 is CASSQTLSSYNEQYF. In nucleotides, the CDR3 is TGTGCCAGCAGCCAGACCCTGAGCTCCTACAATGAGCAGTACTTC.

The rearrangement uses TRBV6-4 and TRBJ1-6, with D tentatively TRBD1 (6 bases). V was cut by 2 bases and J by 3 bases, with 14 bases left in between. Looked up from germline, CDR1 is MRHNA and CDR2 is SNTAGT. The CDR3 has 17 residues. This chain's CDR3 is CASSDPLGQLYNSPLHF. CDR3 DNA: TGTGCCAGCAGTGACCCCCTCGGACAGCTCTATAATTCACCCCTCCACTTT.

The chain recombines TRBV25-1 with TRBJ2-3, with D perhaps matching TRBD2 (7 bases). Germline CDR1 is MGHDK and CDR2 is SYGVNS. The CDR3 length is 16 residues. Trimming removed 1 base at V and 2 bases at J, with 13 bases between. CDR3: CASSESAGAITDTQYF. The CDR3 DNA reads as TGTGCCAGCAGTGAATCTGCGGGGGCCATCACAGATACGCAGTATTTT.

V and J are TRBV5-1 and TRBJ2-1; D unresolved. The J call is uncertain, as TRBJ2-7 better fits the DNA end. This CDR3 has 14 amino acids. Per the germline V gene, CDR1 is SGHRS and CDR2 is YFSETQ. As DNA, the CDR3 is TGCGCCAGCAGCTTGGCAGAAGCCTACAATGAGCAGTACTTC. Protein product: CASSLAEAYNEQYF.

This clonotype has just a few counts. The J gene is TRBJ2-1, the V gene TRBV11-1, with D hard to call. The ends were cut back, 1 base at V and 0 bases at J, with 10 bases in the middle. Germline CDR1 is SGHAT and CDR2 is FQDESV (reference sequence). The CDR3 extends over 16 amino acids. The CDR3 protein is CASSLDPLSSYNEQFF. The CDR3 bases are TGTGCCAGCAGCTTAGACCCGCTGAGCTCCTACAATGAGCAGTTCTTC.

This chain uses TRBV5-1 with TRBJ1-1; 7 bases map to TRBD1. This CDR3 contains 14 residues. CDR1 is SGHRS, CDR2 YFSETQ, per germline. Trimming cost V 5 bases and J 4 bases; bases outside gene matches: 8. The CDR3 spells CASRETGMSTEAFF. The CDR3 coding sequence is TGCGCCAGCAGGGAGACAGGGATGAGCACTGAAGCTTTCTTT.

Only a few counts were recorded for this clonotype. The CDR3 bases are TGTGCCAGCAGCCTCCGGGATAGCCCAGATACGCAGTATTTT. Its protein is CASSLRDSPDTQYF. The chain has TRBV7-9 and TRBJ2-3; possible D gene TRBD2, 5 bases. Germline CDR1 SEHNR, CDR2 FQNEAQ (reference sequence). The V end was cut by 5 bases, the J end by 4 bases, with 13 bases between. The length of the CDR3 is 14 residues.

The V and J genes are TRBV11-1 and TRBJ2-5, with 10 bases aligning to TRBD1. The better agreement between TRBJ2-7 and the DNA end casts doubt on the J call. Germline V gene lookup returns CDR1 SGHAT and CDR2 FQDESV (reference sequence). The CDR3 has 15 residues. The DNA of the CDR3 is TGTGCCAGCAGCTTAGCTCCCGGACAGGGGGTCGAGCAGTACTTC. The encoded protein is CASSLAPGQGVEQYF.

This clonotype was recorded a few times. V gene TRBV4-2 combines with J gene TRBJ1-4; D perhaps matches TRBD1 (6 bases). V dropped 4 bases and J dropped 6 bases, with 18 bases sitting between them. This CDR3 comprises 16 residues. Germline CDR1 and CDR2: LGHNA and YNFKEQ. CDR3 residues: CASSPKGGNGDEKLFF. In DNA form, the CDR3 reads TGTGCCAGCAGCCCCAAGGGGGGTAACGGGGATGAAAAACTGTTTTTT.

This clonotype showed up just once. This chain links TRBV20-1 with TRBJ2-2, with D perhaps matching TRBD2 (6 bases). The germline gives CDR1 DFQATT, CDR2 SNEGSKA (reference sequence). The V and J ends lost 3 bases and 2 bases respectively, with 13 bases between them. CDR3 length: 15 amino acids. This CDR3 reads CSASLGGTNTGELFF. DNA of the CDR3: TGCAGTGCTAGTCTCGGGGGAACTAACACCGGGGAGCTGTTTTTT.

This clonotype was recorded only once. The V and J genes are TRBV5-6 and TRBJ2-1; TRBD1 or TRBD2 may be the D gene (6 bases each). The CDR3 runs 18 residues. Looked up from germline, CDR1 is SGHDT and CDR2 is YYEEEE. Trimming shortened V by 2 bases and J by 8 bases, and 26 bases separated the two germline ends. The CDR3 sequence is CASSFVSIWGAGGDEQFF. CDR3 nucleotides: TGTGCCAGCAGCTTCGTGTCCATCTGGGGGGCCGGGGGCGATGAGCAGTTCTTC.

This clonotype was seen only a few times. The J gene is TRBJ2-6, the V gene TRBV11-2; D remains ambiguous. This CDR3 is 15 amino acids long. Germline CDR1 is SGHAT and CDR2 is FQNNGV. Between the trimmed V and J ends, which lost 3 bases and 0 bases, there was a span of 6 bases. The DNA of the CDR3 is TGTGCCAGCAGCTTGATGCTCTCTGGGGCCAACGTCCTGACTTTC. This translates into CASSLMLSGANVLTF.

This clonotype was observed a few times. The chain is built from TRBV7-9 and TRBJ1-1, with 9 bases fitting TRBD1. The CDR3 consists of 14 residues. Trimming cost V 5 bases and J 0 bases; bases outside gene matches: 1. Germline V gene lookup returns CDR1 SEHNR and CDR2 FQNEAQ (reference sequence). The CDR3 DNA follows: TGTGCCAGCAGCAGACAGGGGGTGAACACTGAAGCTTTCTTT. Encoded protein: CASSRQGVNTEAFF.

As concerns this clonotype: An end of the junction differs from the germline gene, which may be a read error. This chain links TRBV7-8 with TRBJ1-4; D is undetermined. CDR3 length: 14 residues. Germline loops: CDR1 SGHVS, CDR2 FQNEAQ. In DNA, the CDR3 is TGTGCCAACAGCGATGTAGCAACTAATGAAAAACTGTTTTTT. Protein: CANSDVATNEKLFF.

This chain connects TRBV27 to TRBJ2-3; D may correspond to TRBD1 or TRBD2 (5 bases each). The CDR3 totals 17 residues. The V end lost 4 bases, the J end lost 6 bases, and 23 bases lay between the germline ends. CDR1 MNHEY and CDR2 SMNVEV come from the germline V gene (reference sequence). The CDR3 nucleotides read TGTGCCAGCAGTTACTCCAGTCCGGGGACCCAGGCCGATACGCAGTATTTT. The encoded protein is CASSYSSPGTQADTQYF.

The V and J genes are TRBV6-5 and TRBJ2-7; 7 nucleotides agree with TRBD2. The CDR3 extends over 15 amino acids. The V segment lost 0 bases and the J segment 1 base; nucleotides outside the gene matches: 3. Per the germline V gene, CDR1 is MNHEY and CDR2 is SVGAGI. CDR3 DNA: TGTGCCAGCAGTTACTCTAGCGGGCCTTCCTACGAGCAGTACTTC. It translates to CASSYSSGPSYEQYF.

The CDR3 sequence: CASSLRMGVNTDTQYF. Written as DNA, the CDR3 is TGTGCCAGCAGCTTGCGTATGGGGGTTAACACAGATACGCAGTATTTT. The chain recombines TRBV5-6 with TRBJ2-3, with D perhaps assigned TRBD1 or TRBD2 (5 bases each). The CDR3 sequence is 16 residues long. Trimming removed 1 base at V and 2 bases at J, with 14 bases between. The V gene's germline CDR1 is SGHDT and CDR2 YYEEEE. The full variable domain, in which reference TRBV5-6 and TRBJ2-3 provide the parts outside the CDR3, is DAGVTQSPTHLIKTRGQQVTLRCSPKSGHDTVSWYQQALGQGPQFIFQYYEEEERQRGNFPDRFSGHQFPNYSSELNVNALLLGDSALYLCASSLRMGVNTDTQYFGPGTRLTVL.

The chain employs TRBV2 and TRBJ2-3, with no clear D. The CDR3 runs 16 residues. V dropped 6 bases and J dropped 0 bases, with 16 bases sitting between them. CDR1 and CDR2 (germline): SNHLY, FYNNEI. DNA of the CDR3: TGTGCCAGCAGCTTCCACACTGGCGGCAGCACAGATACGCAGTATTTT. Its translation: CASSFHTGGSTDTQYF.

The rearrangement joins TRBV6-6 to TRBJ2-7; TRBD1 might be the D (6 bases). Between the trimmed V and J ends, which lost 6 bases and 0 bases, there was a span of 12 bases. This CDR3 has 14 residues. Germline-derived CDR1 and CDR2 are MNHNY and SVGAGI (reference sequence). CDR3 DNA: TGTGCCAGCAGGTATAACAGGGTCTCCTACGAGCAGTACTTC. Encoded protein: CASRYNRVSYEQYF.

This clonotype was seen only once. The rearrangement joins TRBV4-3 to TRBJ2-4; possibly TRBD1 for D (5 bases). This CDR3 has 15 residues. The germline gives CDR1 LGHNA, CDR2 YSLEER. V was trimmed by 3 bases and J by 8 bases, leaving 17 bases between them. CDR3 sequence: CASSQGHSREDIQYF. The CDR3 DNA follows: TGCGCCAGCAGCCAGGGTCATTCCAGGGAAGACATTCAGTACTTC.

About this clonotype itself: It may be a read error: a sequence one base away is much more abundant. The V gene is TRBV12-3 or TRBV12-4, the J gene TRBJ2-7, with D unclear. V was pared by 2 bases and J by 7 bases, with 12 bases between. This CDR3 is 13 amino acids long. CDR3 loop: CASSLNSYNEQYF. The CDR3 DNA reads TGTGCCAGCAGTTTAAACAGTTACAATGAGCAGTACTTC.

The chain uses TRBV6-5 and TRBJ1-1, with D uncertain. Trimming took off 3 bases at V and 1 base at J, with 6 bases between the two ends. This CDR3 comprises 13 residues. Germline V gives CDR1 MNHEY, CDR2 SVGAGI. The CDR3 nucleotides are TGTGCCAGCAGTTATTGGGAGAACACTGAAGCTTTCTTT. Its protein is CASSYWENTEAFF.

Worth noting for this clonotype: One end of the junction varies from germline; a read error may be responsible. The CDR3 loop is CAGSWGTDGYTF. The CDR3 DNA is TGTGCCGGCAGTTGGGGTACTGATGGCTACACCTTC. This rearrangement joins TRBV12-3 or TRBV12-4 to TRBJ1-2; D gene ambiguous. The CDR3 contains 12 residues.